This TCR beta chain was captured in a study of blood T cell repertoires in COVID-19 (dated by TCRdb to 2018 to 2020). A note on the overall study: Samples covering the acute and convalescent phases of COVID-19 were provided by collaborators in the United States, Italy and Spain. The material from the prospective study consisted of cDNA or gDNA derived from T cells, B-cell-depleted T cells, or PBMCs. The samples were drawn from the first 160 participants of the ongoing ImmuneRACE study and from 950 to 1,500 subjects provided by 6 global collaborators. The sample metadata nearly always contained a de-identified subject ID, COVID-19 status, age in years and sex. The repertoires were released in a freely available public database intended as a resource for research on the immune response to SARS-CoV-2. Subjects who had been exposed to COVID-19, were actively infected with it, or had recovered from it provided the deeply sampled blood TCRbeta repertoires that made up the dataset. Where available, HLA class I and class II types were obtained from metadata supplied by the sample provider rather than from assay-based typing.

Overall results and qualifications from the work: The amount of clinical and demographic metadata varied by source and participant and was provided uncurated.

The germline V gene (reference sequence) gives CDR1 as LNHDA and CDR2 as SQIVND. After removal of 6 bases from V and 5 bases from J, the junction retains 7 bases not matched to a gene. The CDR3 sequence holds 14 residues, the cysteine and phenylalanine included. Here the CDR3 DNA is all that survives: 42 bases in frame from base 1. Only one count was recorded for this clone. Its antigen is currently not known. Base qualities are not provided; no much larger clone lies one nucleotide away. The immunoSEQ Assay, a bias-controlled multiplex PCR, was used to amplify TCRbeta CDR3 regions from genomic DNA. The study's processing was this. Nucleated cell counts per sample were estimated from amplification of reference gene primers within the assay. Sequence reads were collapsed and filtered to measure the absolute abundance of every unique TCRbeta CDR3 rearrangement. Productive Simpson clonality was computed per sample as the square root of Simpson's diversity index over productive rearrangements. TCRdb mirrors the immuneACCESS table, restricted to in-frame sequences. Some clones are absent from its copies; in checked studies, under half trace to an unresolved V gene, and the reason for the others is unknown. The DNA gave D and trimming, while V, J and clone size come from that table. Across this sample there are about 200,000 clones, with 65% to 90% seen only once. Of the sample, about 13% falls within the top ten clones.

Collaborating institutions collected whole blood in K2EDTA tubes following their own protocols. Collaborator samples were shipped for TCRbeta analysis as frozen whole blood, isolated PBMCs, or DNA extracted from either sample type. In this chain, TRBV19 is recombined with TRBJ2-5; 9 nucleotides in the junction match TRBD2. This sequence was found in a human donor in a cohort sampled during active COVID-19. The sample was peripheral blood. The CDR3 region has the sequence CASRATSGQETQYF. The bases read TGTGCCAGTAGAGCGACTAGCGGCCAGGAGACCCAGTACTTC.